The next 11 T cell receptor beta chains were all read from a single sample in a study of blood T cell repertoires in COVID-19. Some clones are missing from TCRdb's copy, which holds only in-frame ones; the method was immunoSEQ multiplex PCR. This repertoire shows 60,000 to 80,000 clones, about four fifths found once; its top ten account for 3% to 4.5%. Input material: PBMCs or T cells enriched from blood (not recorded which). All receptors come from a woman aged 40-49 years with acute COVID-19.

About this clone itself: Other nucleotide sequences from this sample produce the same CDR3. The V gene is TRBV5-1, the J gene TRBJ2-3; TRBD1 agrees at 8 bases. Germline V CDR1 and CDR2: SGHRS, YFSETQ. The junction had 5 bases not matched to a gene; V was cut back by 4 bases and J by 1 base. CDR3 length: 15 amino acids. CDR3 sequence (DNA): TGCGCCAGCAGCCTCAGGGGGCTGGGCACAGATACGCAGTATTTT. It yields the protein CASSLRGLGTDTQYF. Drawing the rest from reference TRBV5-1 and TRBJ2-3, the complete variable domain is KAGVTQTPRYLIKTRGQQVTLSCSPISGHRSVSWYQQTPGQGLQFLFEYFSETQRNKGNFPGRFSGRQFSNSRSEMNVSTLELGDSALYLCASSLRGLGTDTQYFGPGTRLTVL.

This clone was counted only a few times. In DNA, the CDR3 is TGTGCCAGCAGTTTATTCGGGGACAACCGCAGAGAGCAGTACTTC. It encodes CASSLFGDNRREQYF. This rearrangement joins TRBV28 to TRBJ2-7; possible D gene TRBD1, 6 bases. The CDR3 runs to 15 residues. Trimming removed 1 base from V and 7 bases from J, with 17 bases in between. The V gene's germline CDR1 is MDHEN and CDR2 SYDVKM.

The CDR3 loop reads CASLDSGANVLTF. The DNA for the CDR3 is TGTGCCAGCCTAGACTCTGGGGCCAACGTCCTGACTTTC. The chain joins TRBV28 to TRBJ2-6; no definite D call. V lost 8 bases to trimming and J lost 0 bases, with 5 bases between them. Germline V CDR1 and CDR2: MDHEN, SYDVKM. The CDR3 extends over 13 amino acids.

CDR3 protein: CASSPGRVDNSPLHF. Written as DNA, the CDR3 is TGTGCCAGCTCACCGGGCAGGGTGGATAATTCACCCCTCCACTTT. The gene calls are TRBV18 and TRBJ1-6; the D gene is possibly TRBD1 (5 bases). The V gene's germline CDR1 is KGHSH and CDR2 LQKENI. The V and J ends lost 3 bases and 5 bases respectively, with 11 bases between them. The CDR3 runs to 15 residues.

The chain combines TRBV29-1 with TRBJ1-2, with 9 bases fitting TRBD1. Germline loops: CDR1 SQVTM, CDR2 ANQGSEA. The CDR3 sequence is 15 residues long. Germline trimming cut 4 bases from V and 4 bases from J; bases unmatched to any gene: 10. DNA for the CDR3: TGCAGCGTTGGGTCTGGACAGGGGCTGGGCTATGGCTACACCTTC. This translates into CSVGSGQGLGYGYTF.

V usage is TRBV15 and J usage is TRBJ2-1; tentatively, D is TRBD1 (6 bases). Germline V gene sequence: CDR1 LNHNV, CDR2 YYDKDF (reference sequence). The CDR3 extends over 16 amino acids. Trimming shortened V by 0 bases and J by 7 bases, and 16 bases separated the two germline ends. The CDR3 coding sequence is TGTGCCACCAGCAGAGATTTACAGGGCGGTTTGAATGAGCAGTTCTTC. Residues: CATSRDLQGGLNEQFF.

The chain links TRBV9 to TRBJ1-5; TRBD1 is a possible D gene (5 bases). Germline V gene data show CDR1 as SGDLS and CDR2 as YYNGEE. V lost 0 bases, J lost 7 bases, and 11 bases lay in between. The CDR3 spans 14 residues. CDR3: CASSVAGGGQPQHF. CDR3 nucleotide sequence: TGTGCCAGCAGCGTAGCCGGGGGTGGGCAGCCCCAGCATTTT.

The chain recombines TRBV5-5 with TRBJ2-3; 7 bases agree with TRBD1. The V segment lost 4 bases and the J segment 3 bases; nucleotides outside the gene matches: 11. CDR1 SGHKS and CDR2 YYEKEE come from the germline V gene (reference sequence). The CDR3 has 16 amino acids. The CDR3 coding sequence is TGTGCCAGCAGCCGGGACAGCCTCTCAGGGACAGATACGCAGTATTTT. Protein: CASSRDSLSGTDTQYF.

This clone was found once. The rearrangement uses TRBV28 and TRBJ1-2, with TRBD1 matching over 9 bases. This CDR3 spans 15 amino acids. V was clipped by 5 bases and J by 8 bases; unmatched bases: 12. Germline CDR1 is MDHEN and CDR2 is SYDVKM. CDR3 amino acids: CASSVPTGQGAGYTF. In nucleotides, the CDR3 is TGTGCCAGCAGTGTACCCACGGGACAGGGTGCCGGCTACACCTTC.

The chain is built from TRBV5-4 and TRBJ2-2; weak D call: TRBD2 (5 bases). CDR3 length equals 15 residues. Germline CDR1 and CDR2: SGHNT and YYREEE (reference sequence). Between the trimmed V and J ends, which lost 1 base and 5 bases, there was a span of 12 bases. The DNA for the CDR3 is TGTGCCAGCAGCTTGCGAGGGAGCGTAACCGGGGAGCTGTTTTTT. Translating it yields CASSLRGSVTGELFF.

The chain links TRBV7-9 to TRBJ2-7, with 8 bases fitting TRBD1. Unmatched junction bases numbered 10, after V lost 5 bases and J lost 1 base. The germline V gene encodes CDR1 SEHNR and CDR2 FQNEAQ (reference sequence). The CDR3 has 16 residues. As DNA, the CDR3 is TGTGCCAGCAGCACGCGCCGGGACAGGAGTTCCTACGAGCAGTACTTC. This encodes CASSTRRDRSSYEQYF.